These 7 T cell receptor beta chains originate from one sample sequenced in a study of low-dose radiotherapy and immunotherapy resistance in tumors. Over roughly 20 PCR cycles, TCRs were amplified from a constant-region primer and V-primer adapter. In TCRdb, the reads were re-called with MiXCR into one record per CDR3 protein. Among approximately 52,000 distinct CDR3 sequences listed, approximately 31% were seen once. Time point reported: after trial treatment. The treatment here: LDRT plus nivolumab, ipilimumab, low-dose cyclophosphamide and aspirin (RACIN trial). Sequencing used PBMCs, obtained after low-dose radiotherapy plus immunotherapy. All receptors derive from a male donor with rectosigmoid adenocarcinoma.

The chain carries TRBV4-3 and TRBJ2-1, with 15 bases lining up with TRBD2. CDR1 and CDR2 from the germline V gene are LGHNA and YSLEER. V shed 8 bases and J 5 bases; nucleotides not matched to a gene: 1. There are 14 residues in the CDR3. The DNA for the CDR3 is TGCGCCAGCGGGACTAGCGGGGGGAACAATGAGCAGTTCTTC. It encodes CASGTSGGNNEQFF.

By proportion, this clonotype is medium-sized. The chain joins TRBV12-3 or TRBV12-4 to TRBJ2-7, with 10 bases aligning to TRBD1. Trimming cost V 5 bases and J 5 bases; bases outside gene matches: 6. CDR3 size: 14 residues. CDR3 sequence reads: CASSATGGKNEQYF. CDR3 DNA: TGTGCCAGCAGTGCGACAGGGGGCAAAAACGAGCAGTACTTC.

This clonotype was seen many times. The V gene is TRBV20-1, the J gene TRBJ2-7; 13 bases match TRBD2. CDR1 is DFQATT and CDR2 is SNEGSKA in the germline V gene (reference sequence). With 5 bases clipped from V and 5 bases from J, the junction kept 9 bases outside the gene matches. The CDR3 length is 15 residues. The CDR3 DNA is TGCAGTGCTGGTGCTAGGACTAGCGGGAGCGACGAGCAGTACTTC. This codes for CSAGARTSGSDEQYF.

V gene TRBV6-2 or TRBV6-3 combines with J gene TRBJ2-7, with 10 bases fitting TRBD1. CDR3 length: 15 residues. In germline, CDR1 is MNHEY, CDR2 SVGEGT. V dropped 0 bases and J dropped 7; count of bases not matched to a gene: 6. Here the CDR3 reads CASSYSGTGDEEQYF. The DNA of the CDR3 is TGTGCCAGCAGTTACTCCGGGACAGGGGATGAAGAGCAGTACTTC.

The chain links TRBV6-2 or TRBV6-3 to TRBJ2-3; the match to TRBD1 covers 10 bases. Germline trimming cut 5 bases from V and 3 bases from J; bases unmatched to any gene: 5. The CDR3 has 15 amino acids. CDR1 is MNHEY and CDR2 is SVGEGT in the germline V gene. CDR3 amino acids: CASSRGQGVTDTQYF. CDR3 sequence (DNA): TGTGCCAGCAGTAGAGGACAGGGGGTTACAGATACGCAGTATTTT.

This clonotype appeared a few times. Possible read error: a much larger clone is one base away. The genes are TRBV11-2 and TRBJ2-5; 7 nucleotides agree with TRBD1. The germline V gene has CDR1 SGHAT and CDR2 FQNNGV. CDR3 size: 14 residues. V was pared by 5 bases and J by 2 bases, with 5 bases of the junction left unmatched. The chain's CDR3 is CASSPGQSQETQYF. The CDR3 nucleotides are TGTGCCAGCAGCCCGGGACAGAGTCAAGAGACCCAGTACTTC.

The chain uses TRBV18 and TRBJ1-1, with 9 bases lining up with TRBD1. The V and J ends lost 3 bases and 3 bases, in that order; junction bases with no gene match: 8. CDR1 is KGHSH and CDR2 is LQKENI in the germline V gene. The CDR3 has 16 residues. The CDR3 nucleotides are TGTGCCAGCTCACCCCTCCCCTGGACAGGGGACACTGAAGCTTTCTTT. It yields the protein CASSPLPWTGDTEAFF.